What follows describes a single T cell receptor (beta chain). Its antigen is not yet known. The record has no base qualities; no much larger clone is one base away. Different DNA sequences within this sample yield the same CDR3. The cohort was made up of several hundred healthy bone marrow donors. At the time of sampling, all cohort members were nominally healthy, though unrecorded immune exposures were likely present. The donor tested CMV seronegative and was one of the 352 seronegative cohort members. A peripheral blood sample was collected from each donor, and TCR beta sequencing was performed on peripheral blood mononuclear cells. Genomic DNA extraction from the blood cell samples was performed with the Qiagen DNeasy Blood Extraction Kit. This record belongs to a study of cytomegalovirus exposure and HLA in healthy donors (dated by TCRdb to about 2017). A note on the overall study: According to an earlier analysis of 450 to 650 of the donors, about 179 million T cells yielded approximately 120 million unique TCR beta sequences and 250 to 350 Gb of sequence data. An early release that covered 640 HLA-typed donors contained 300 to 350 gigabases of sequencing data and some 87 million unique TCR sequences. A later genetic analysis took genome-wide SNP genotypes for about 55% of the roughly 700 donors and used that subset as a discovery cohort. To decide whether each TCR beta V gene segment behaved as functional or pseudogenic, an earlier analysis of 587 of the donors relied on high-throughput TCR beta sequencing. In addition to the first cohort of 666 subjects, a separate validation cohort of over 90 different subjects was used. Among roughly 370 genotyped donors of the cohort, an average of around 240,000 unique TCR beta nucleotide sequences were sequenced per donor, roughly 18% of them non-productive. Of the roughly 390 genotyped donors, 65% to 90% fell in the genetic ancestry cluster associated with self-reported Caucasian donors. The study aimed to test whether signatures of past pathogen exposure could be identified by cataloging public T cell receptors. Alongside the repertoire data, information on donor age, sex, ethnicity and CMV serostatus was compiled. Typing coverage differed by locus: A, B, C, DRB1 and DQB1 were typed in about 620-630 donors, DQA1 in about 550, DPA1 in nearly 610, and DPB1 in 400 to 490. All discovery cohort repertoires had been generated on a single sequencing platform. Using immunosequencing, the study profiled T cell repertoires from about 610 subjects and related those repertoires to cytomegalovirus serostatus. The later analysis used no new phenotypic data to find candidate immune exposures, relying instead on TCR beta sequences and their occurrence across donors. To predict cytomegalovirus infection status, the study combined high-throughput TCR immunosequencing, statistical association of individual TCRs with disease status, and machine learning. Both class I and class II loci were covered by HLA typing, at four-digit resolution. Roughly five DR-DQ haplotypes were handled as single units for association and clustering because linkage in the cohort was strong. In a later analysis, previously published TCR beta repertoires from several hundred donors were re-analyzed and high-resolution HLA genotyping was added so that TCR occurrence patterns could be studied. The investigation overall reported the following: For the cohort, immune exposure information was limited to CMV serostatus. The presence/absence analyses assumed that sequencing depth was roughly uniform across donors, and that assumption may not be true. It was suggested by the authors that the approach could potentially be generalized to other disease states and immunological phenotypes. Broadly in line with IMGT annotations, most TCR beta V segments showed up in productive rearrangements about 87% or about 30% of the time in an earlier analysis of 450 to 600 of the donors. Compared with the roughly 710-donor mean, donors in an Asian-associated ancestry cluster had fewer N-insertions in productive TCRs, according to a later genetic analysis. A few of the identified cytomegalovirus-associated TCR beta chains were confirmed in vitro to be specific for cytomegalovirus antigens. Because some donors lacked HLA typing at each locus, the association tests relied only on the typed subset. A later analysis found that most CMV-associated TCR beta chains appeared HLA-restricted, with HLA associations seemingly driven largely by CMV exposure. A later analysis reported that several top co-occurrence clusters appeared linked to parvovirus B19, influenza, CMV and Epstein-Barr virus. A later analysis found that TCR association rates varied across HLA loci, with DRB1 alleles showing the most associated TCRs and HLA-C alleles the fewest. A cluster of highly shared sequence variants was judged likely to represent a technical artifact of the sequencing pipeline. In the study, around 160 TCR beta chains were listed as associated with cytomegalovirus. In both the original and validation cohorts, the classifier was reported to diagnose cytomegalovirus status with high specificity and sensitivity. A further reported finding was that TCR beta sequences accurately predicted the HLA-A and HLA-B alleles for most subjects in the first cohort. Because counts were too low, 15 to 20 rarely observed V segments, including chromosome 9 orphons, were excluded from the earlier analysis of 587 of the donors. An association between a missense DCLRE1C variant and V-gene and J-gene trimming of TCR beta chains was found in a later genetic analysis and replicated in an independent cohort. Linkage disequilibrium might explain the correlated functional status among segregating V segments, but an unknown experimental factor could not be excluded. The cohort was sequenced for TCR beta chains only, and without alpha or paired-chain data the features that could be detected were limited. Across donors, most TCR sequences were observed very rarely, whereas some public TCRs were present in many individuals. A later analysis associated 15,000 to 20,000 TCR beta sequences with specific HLA alleles at a false discovery rate of 0.05. Because the 87-base-pair reads could not distinguish some IMGT-functional V segments, including TRBV6-2 and TRBV6-3, those segments were excluded. Strong co-occurrence of HLA alleles, especially DR and DQ, made assigning TCR associations to individual alleles difficult. In a later analysis, HLA-associated TCR beta chains were found to be more clonally expanded and to have lower generation probabilities than equally common non-associated chains.

For CDR1 and CDR2, the germline V gene lists SGHRS and YFSETQ. The germline V end is reduced by 4 bases and the J end by 5 bases; junction bases left unmatched: 11. From cysteine to phenylalanine, the CDR3 is 15 amino acids long. Just CDR3 DNA is preserved here, 45 bases in frame from base 1. The method behind the library was the immunoSEQ multiplex PCR assay. A mixture of 60 forward primers for TCR Vbeta segments and 13 reverse primers for TCR Jbeta segments was used in the multiplex PCR. The CDR3 region of rearranged TCR beta genes was amplified from genomic DNA by a multiplex PCR assay. Amplified TCR beta libraries were sequenced as 87-base-pair reads on the Illumina HiSeq System. Per the original workflow: A later analysis counted tens of millions of unique TCR beta chains across the 550 to 750 repertoires, and roughly 11 million of these chains were shared by at least two donors. Raw reads were error-corrected and collapsed into unique sequences with a nearest-neighbor algorithm that merged closely related sequences to remove PCR and sequencing errors. Alignment of CDR3 sequences to IMGT reference sequences was used to assign V, D and J gene segments. For a sequence to be retained, a match of at least six nucleotides was required to both a V gene segment and a J gene segment. Rearrangements were classified as productive when the CDR3 lacked stop codons and remained in frame with V and J, and all other rearrangements were classified as non-productive. CDR3 was defined by IMGT convention, running from the second conserved V-encoded cysteine to the conserved J-encoded phenylalanine. The earlier analysis of 587 of the donors excluded any sequence lacking an unambiguous match to a single V gene segment. An earlier analysis of several hundred of the donors called V segments functional above 56.7% productive rearrangements and segregating when the between-donor standard deviation exceeded 5%. A statistical classification framework was built for diagnosing cytomegalovirus status from the catalog of TCR beta chain sequences. In a later analysis, V and J genes were assigned by comparing TCR nucleotide sequences against IMGT/GENE-DB human TR gene sequences. A later analysis assigned CDR3 sequences and most-parsimonious VDJ recombination scenarios with the TCRdist pipeline. In a later analysis, every TCR beta chain was defined by the combination of its CDR3 amino acid sequence and its V-gene family, and reads without a unique V-gene family were dropped. In a later analysis, some 600 highly shared, low-generation-probability nucleotide sequences were removed to address suspected cross-contamination and a sequencing artifact. A later analysis calculated a clonal expansion index for each public chain from normalized within-repertoire ranks of inferred template counts. A later analysis computed generation probabilities with a VDJ recombination model fitted to out-of-frame rearrangements, and checked the results against IGoR. In a later analysis, TCR-TCR, TCR-HLA and TCR-CMV co-occurrence was scored with hypergeometric tests, and a repertoire-size bias correction was applied to TCR pairs. A later analysis estimated false discovery rates by permuting HLA or CMV assignments 20 times. In a later analysis, co-occurring TCRs were grouped using DBSCAN, with TCRdist sequence similarity added in when clustering inside HLA-allele-positive subsets. Repertoires with fewer than 30,000 or more than 120,000 public chains, plus five repertoires with anomalous nucleotide sharing, were excluded from co-occurrence clustering. TCRdb took this table from immuneACCESS and kept in-frame rearrangements with V and J called. Such tables lack part of the clones; where checked against another copy, unresolved V genes explain under half of the gap, and the rest is unexplained. That table is the source of V, J and clone size, and D and trimming were worked out from the DNA. In this sample the table shows some 60,000 clones, roughly 83% of which occur a single time. Around 1.7% of the sample lies in the top ten.

Sequences were obtained from PBMCs. The sequence joins TRBV5-1 to TRBJ1-2; 7 bases in the middle match TRBD1. The origin of this receptor is a man aged 35-49 years in good health and CMV-seronegative. In nucleotides, the sequence is TGCGCCAGCAGCCCCGGACAGGAGTCCTTTTATGGCTACACCTTC. Translated, it gives CASSPGQESFYGYTF.